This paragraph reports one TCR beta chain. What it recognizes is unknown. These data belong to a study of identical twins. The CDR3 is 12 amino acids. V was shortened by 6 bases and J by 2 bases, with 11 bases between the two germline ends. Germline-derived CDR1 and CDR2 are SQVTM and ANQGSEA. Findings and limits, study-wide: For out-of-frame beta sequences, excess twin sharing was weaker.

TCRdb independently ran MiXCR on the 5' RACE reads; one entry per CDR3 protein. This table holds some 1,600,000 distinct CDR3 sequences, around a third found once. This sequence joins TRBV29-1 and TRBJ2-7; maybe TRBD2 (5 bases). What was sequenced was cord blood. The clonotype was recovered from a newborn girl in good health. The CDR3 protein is CSVRGLAYEQYF. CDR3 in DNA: TGCAGCGTCCGAGGACTTGCCTACGAGCAGTACTTC.